A selection of T cell receptor beta chains follows, all from one sample in a study of blood T cell repertoires in COVID-19. The table came from immunoSEQ multiplex PCR; TCRdb's copy has only in-frame clones and leaves some out. The profile covers about 150,000 clones, with around 81% appearing a single time and approximately 10% taken by the ten largest. Sequenced input: peripheral blood. The receptors were sampled from a man between 65 and 85 years old with active or convalescent COVID-19. Each CDR3 is given with its conserved first and last residue. The D gene is left open where the match is weak. The size entry is marked missing in some rows and otherwise reads once, few, many or a size class.

d_call j_call clone_size v_call cdr3_nt cdr3_aa
- TRBJ2-5 - TRBV5-1 TGCGCCAGCAGCTTGGTAGGGACATCGGAGAGGGAGACCCAGTACTTC CASSLVGTSERETQYF
- TRBJ2-7 - TRBV13 TGTGCCAGCAGCTTGAGTAGCTACGAGCAGTACTTC CASSLSSYEQYF
TRBD1 TRBJ1-2 - TRBV5-8 TGTGCCAGCAGCTTGAGTACAGGGGCTAACTATGGCTACACCTTC CASSLSTGANYGYTF
- TRBJ2-7 few TRBV28 TGTGCCAGCCTAAGGGGCGGAGGGACTTCCTACGAGCAGTACTTC CASLRGGGTSYEQYF
- TRBJ2-7 - TRBV7-9 TGTGCCAGCAGCCCCCGCGCCGCCTACGAGCAGTACTTC CASSPRAAYEQYF
TRBD1 TRBJ1-6 - TRBV5-6 TGTGCCAGCAGGGAAGCCGACAGGGGTTCTAATTCACCCCTCCACTTT CASREADRGSNSPLHF
- TRBJ1-6 - TRBV14 TGTGCCAGCAGCCACCAGGCAGGGATCAATTCACCCCTCCACTTT CASSHQAGINSPLHF
- TRBJ1-5 many TRBV7-9 TGTGCCAGCAGCTCTTCGCATGCGGGCAATCAGCCCCAGCATTTT CASSSSHAGNQPQHF
- TRBJ2-7 - TRBV2 TGTGCCAGCAGTGAGAGGTCTTTCGCCTCCTACGAGCAGTACTTC CASSERSFASYEQYF
TRBD1 TRBJ2-1 - TRBV5-1 TGCGCCAGCAGCGAGCCCGGGACAGGATACAATGAGCAGTTCTTC CASSEPGTGYNEQFF
- TRBJ2-7 - TRBV18 TGTGCCAGCTCACCAGGGGCGGGTGTTGGACAGAGCGAGCAGTACTTC CASSPGAGVGQSEQYF
TRBD1 TRBJ1-1 - TRBV10-1 TGCGCCAGCAGTCAGGACAGGTTCACTGAAGCTTTCTTT CASSQDRFTEAFF
- TRBJ1-1 - TRBV3-1/TRBV3-2 TGTGCCAGCAGCCCTCAGGGACTTCAAGGCGCTGAAGCTTTCTTT CASSPQGLQGAEAFF
TRBD2 TRBJ2-1 - TRBV9 TGTGCCAGCAGCGTCCCCGGACTAGCGGGACACAATGAGCAGTTCTTC CASSVPGLAGHNEQFF
TRBD1 TRBJ1-5 - TRBV4-1 TGCGCCAGCAGCCAAAGGGGGCACTCGGAAGGGCCCCAGCATTTT CASSQRGHSEGPQHF
TRBD2 TRBJ2-3 - TRBV18 TGTGCCAGCTCAACGACTAGCGGGAGGGGGAATACGCAGTATTTT CASSTTSGRGNTQYF
- TRBJ2-3 - TRBV7-2 TGTGCCAGCAGCGAGTGGACAGATACGCAGTATTTT CASSEWTDTQYF
TRBD1 TRBJ1-1 - TRBV28 TGTGCCAGCAGTTTCCCAGGGGGCTGGGCTTTCTTT CASSFPGGWAFF
- TRBJ1-1 few TRBV6-4 TGTGCCAGCAGACACAGGGAAACCACTGAAGCTTTCTTT CASRHRETTEAFF
- TRBJ1-2 - TRBV12-3/TRBV12-4 TGTGCCAGCAGTTACAGGGTCTATGGCTACACCTTC CASSYRVYGYTF
- TRBJ1-3 - TRBV30 TGTGCCCTACAGGGAACCTCTGGAAACACCATATATTTT CALQGTSGNTIYF
TRBD2 TRBJ2-2 - TRBV11-2 TGTGCCAGCACCCTCACTAGCGGGAGGGCCTCCGGGGAGCTGTTTTTT CASTLTSGRASGELFF
- TRBJ1-6 - TRBV6-5 TGTGCCAGCAGCACACAGGGCTGGGCCCTCCACTTT CASSTQGWALHF
TRBD1 TRBJ2-2 once TRBV19 TGTGCCAGTAGTAAAAACAGGGGTGGCACCGGGGAGCTGTTTTTT CASSKNRGGTGELFF
TRBD1 TRBJ1-5 - TRBV28 TGTGCCAGCAGTTTGGGACAGGGGCGAGGCAATCAGCCCCAGCATTTT CASSLGQGRGNQPQHF
- TRBJ2-4 - TRBV15 TGTGCCACCAGCAGAGATCAGGGTGGAACCAAAAACATTCAGTACTTC CATSRDQGGTKNIQYF
TRBD1 TRBJ1-2 - TRBV7-2 TGTGCCAGCAGCCCAGGAAGGGGGCAAGGCTACACCTTC CASSPGRGQGYTF
TRBD2 TRBJ2-1 - TRBV5-5 TGTGCCAGCAGCCCAAGCGGGACTCCCATTTTATACAATGAGCAGTTCTTC CASSPSGTPILYNEQFF
- TRBJ1-2 - TRBV7-2 TGTGCCAGCAGCCCTTACCCCGCGGCCGCGTCCTATGGCTACACCTTC CASSPYPAAASYGYTF
- TRBJ1-3 - TRBV18 TGTGCCAGCTCACCCCCCCTAAGTGCGGGAAACACCATATATTTT CASSPPLSAGNTIYF
TRBD1 TRBJ2-7 once TRBV12-5 TGTGCTAGTGGTTTGGCCTCCGGGACAGGGGCCTACGAGCAGTACTTC CASGLASGTGAYEQYF
- TRBJ1-5 - TRBV6-5 TGTGCCAGCAGTCCGGGGGTGGACAATCAGCCCCAGCATTTT CASSPGVDNQPQHF
- TRBJ1-4 - TRBV28 TGTGCCAGCAGTTTCCAAAGACAGGCGATAACTAATGAAAAACTGTTTTTT CASSFQRQAITNEKLFF
- TRBJ1-2 - TRBV15 TGTGCCACCAGCATTGGGAGGGAAGGGTATGGCTACACCTTC CATSIGREGYGYTF
TRBD1 TRBJ1-4 - TRBV6-6 TGTGCCAGCAGCCGGTTTGGACAGGCTAATGAAAAACTGTTTTTT CASSRFGQANEKLFF
TRBD1 TRBJ2-2 - TRBV7-9 TGTGCCAGCAGCCTAGACAGGGGCGGAACCGGGGAGCTGTTTTTT CASSLDRGGTGELFF
- TRBJ2-5 - TRBV27 TGTGCCAGCAGGGACAGGGGACTAGGAGGGGAGACCCAGTACTTC CASRDRGLGGETQYF
TRBD1 TRBJ2-7 - TRBV5-6 TGTGCCAGCAGCCCGGGGACAGAGGAAGTTCGCTACGAGCAGTACTTC CASSPGTEEVRYEQYF
TRBD1 TRBJ2-1 - TRBV10-1 TGCGCCAGCAGCCGGACAGGGTCCTACAATGAGCAGTTCTTC CASSRTGSYNEQFF
- TRBJ2-3 - TRBV30 TGTGCCTGGAGTGAACAGTCAGATACGCAGTATTTT CAWSEQSDTQYF
TRBD1 TRBJ1-6 - TRBV5-1 TGCGCCAGCAGCTTGGGACCGACAGGGGGCCCCGGGGATTCACCCCTCCACTTT CASSLGPTGGPGDSPLHF
TRBD1 TRBJ2-6 - TRBV5-1 TGCGCCAGCAGCTTGGAGGGGGCGAGTGGGGCCAACGTCCTGACTTTC CASSLEGASGANVLTF
- TRBJ2-7 - TRBV18 TGTGCCAGCTCACCACTCCGGACAGCCTCCTACGAGCAGTACTTC CASSPLRTASYEQYF
- TRBJ1-1 - TRBV28 TGTGCCAGCAGTTTAGGTCCCAGGACAGCGAACACTGAAGCTTTCTTT CASSLGPRTANTEAFF
TRBD2 TRBJ2-7 - TRBV3-1/TRBV3-2 TGTGCCAGCAGCCAAGATGTTCCGGCGGGAGGGCGACTTTACGAGCAGTACTTC CASSQDVPAGGRLYEQYF
- TRBJ2-1 few TRBV6-5 TGTGCCAGCGGGCGCCCAGACAATGAGCAGTTCTTC CASGRPDNEQFF
TRBD2 TRBJ2-1 few TRBV27 TGTGCCAGCAGTTTGTTGACTAGCGGGGGGTCCTACAATGAGCAGTTCTTC CASSLLTSGGSYNEQFF
- TRBJ2-2 - TRBV3-1/TRBV3-2 TGTGCCAGCAGCCAAGACGGACCGGGGTATCCCGGGGAGCTGTTTTTT CASSQDGPGYPGELFF
TRBD1 TRBJ1-5 - TRBV4-3 TGCGCCAGCAGCCAAGGAACAGGGGACCAGCCCCAGCATTTT CASSQGTGDQPQHF
TRBD1 TRBJ1-5 - TRBV28 TGTGCCAGCAGTTTCCCCCACAGGGGATGGAGTCAGCCCCAGCATTTT CASSFPHRGWSQPQHF
TRBD1 TRBJ2-3 - TRBV28 TGTGCCTGTAACAGTTTCTCCGAGGGGGCCGGCACAGATACGCAGTATTTT CACNSFSEGAGTDTQYF
- TRBJ2-3 - TRBV28 TGTGCCAGCAGTCCCGGACTGGGATTATCTAGCACAGATACGCAGTATTTT CASSPGLGLSSTDTQYF
TRBD2 TRBJ2-3 once TRBV19 TGTGCCAGTAACCTAGGTAGCGGGGGGCACGGAGATACGCAGTATTTT CASNLGSGGHGDTQYF